A single sample is the source of the 15 T cell receptor beta chains below, sequenced in a study of identical twins. TCRdb re-called the 5' RACE reads through MiXCR, storing one row per CDR3 protein. This table holds 400,000 to 600,000 distinct CDR3 sequences, 20% to 25% found once. Separately, the same data were catalogued under a study of yellow fever vaccine responses in identical twins.

Material for sequencing was CD4+ T cells sorted from blood. The receptors were gathered from a woman between 18 and 29 years old in good health.

This clonotype was detected only a few times. The chain couples TRBV4-1 to TRBJ2-3; 8 nucleotides agree with TRBD1. CDR1 and CDR2 from the germline V gene are MGHRA and YSYEKL. The length of the CDR3 is 16 residues. Trimming at V came to 1 base and at J to 0 bases, leaving 3 bases not matched to a gene. CDR3 in DNA: TGCGCCAGCAGCCAAGTGAGGACAGGGAGCACAGATACGCAGTATTTT. Its protein product is CASSQVRTGSTDTQYF.

The chain is built from TRBV5-6 and TRBJ2-1; 11 bases are shared with TRBD2. CDR3 size: 16 residues. Germline V gene sequence: CDR1 SGHDT, CDR2 YYEEEE. V lost 0 bases and J lost 4; bases outside the gene matches: 3. In DNA form, the CDR3 reads TGTGCCAGCAGCTTGGCTGGACTAGCGGGTTACAATGAGCAGTTCTTC. Its protein product is CASSLAGLAGYNEQFF.

This clonotype was found a few times. This chain uses TRBV20-1 with TRBJ2-3; TRBD2 agrees at 13 bases. Per germline, CDR1 DFQATT and CDR2 SNEGSKA (reference sequence). This CDR3 has 16 residues. The CDR3 here is CSATSGGLSVTDTQYF. The CDR3 DNA is TGCAGCGCGACTAGCGGGGGGTTATCCGTCACAGATACGCAGTATTTT.

This clonotype has only a few counts. The V call is TRBV20-1, the J call TRBJ2-1, with D unclear. Trimming took off 0 bases at V and 5 bases at J, with 5 bases between the two ends. Germline-derived CDR1 and CDR2 are DFQATT and SNEGSKA (reference sequence). The CDR3 is 12 amino acids. CDR3 loop: CSAREADNEQFF. The CDR3 region has the DNA TGCAGTGCTAGAGAGGCGGACAATGAGCAGTTCTTC.

This clonotype was seen only a few times. The rearrangement uses TRBV5-1 and TRBJ1-1; 7 positions match TRBD1. Per germline, CDR1 SGHRS and CDR2 YFSETQ. This CDR3 is built from 13 residues. V dropped 0 bases and J dropped 8; count of bases not matched to a gene: 4. Written as DNA, the CDR3 is TGCGCCAGCAGCTTGGGACAGGGTAGCGAAGCTTTCTTT. Residues: CASSLGQGSEAFF.

This chain uses TRBV28 with TRBJ2-2; D unresolved. Trimming took 6 bases from V and 0 from J, leaving 5 bases between them. Germline CDR1 is MDHEN and CDR2 is SYDVKM. This CDR3 is 13 amino acids long. This CDR3 is CASRATNTGELFF. The CDR3, as DNA: TGTGCCAGCAGGGCAACGAACACCGGGGAGCTGTTTTTT.

CDR3 sequence (DNA): TGTGCCAGCAGTATTATGGGGCTTACCTACAATGAGCAGTTCTTC. This translates into CASSIMGLTYNEQFF. The V gene is TRBV6-1, the J gene TRBJ2-1; TRBD1 is a possible D gene (5 bases). Germline V gene sequence: CDR1 MNHNS, CDR2 SASEGT. V was shortened by 5 bases and J by 2 bases, with 13 bases between the two germline ends. The CDR3 has 15 amino acids.

The chain joins TRBV20-1 to TRBJ2-3, with 7 nucleotides matching TRBD2. The CDR3 is made up of 11 amino acids. V trimming: 7 bases; J trimming: 4 bases; junction bases outside the gene matches: 2. The germline V gene has CDR1 DFQATT and CDR2 SNEGSKA (reference sequence). The CDR3 nucleotides are TGCAGTGGGGGGGGGGCAGATACGCAGTATTTT. It yields the protein CSGGGADTQYF.

This clonotype was picked up many times. This chain connects TRBV5-1 to TRBJ2-7; D possibly uses TRBD1 or TRBD2 (5 bases each). Germline V gene lookup returns CDR1 SGHRS and CDR2 YFSETQ. The CDR3 is made up of 14 amino acids. V shed 6 bases and J shed 2 bases, with 15 bases lying between them. The CDR3 sequence is CASTGSPGTYEQYF. CDR3 nucleotides: TGCGCCAGCACGGGGTCCCCAGGGACCTACGAGCAGTACTTC.

The CDR3 DNA follows: TGCGCCAGCAGCTTTGGCCTTACTAGCGGTCGTTCCTACGAGCAGTACTTC. It translates to CASSFGLTSGRSYEQYF. The chain joins TRBV5-1 to TRBJ2-7; 8 nucleotides agree with TRBD2. Germline V lookup: CDR1 SGHRS, CDR2 YFSETQ. V lost 2 bases, J lost 1 base, and 11 bases stayed unmatched. CDR3 length: 17 residues. The whole variable domain, remainder taken from reference TRBV5-1 and TRBJ2-7, is KAGVTQTPRYLIKTRGQQVTLSCSPISGHRSVSWYQQTPGQGLQFLFEYFSETQRNKGNFPGRFSGRQFSNSRSEMNVSTLELGDSALYLCASSFGLTSGRSYEQYFGPGTRLTVT.

V and J are TRBV24-1 and TRBJ2-1, with TRBD2 matching 7 bases. The CDR3 is 17 residues long. The V segment lost 4 bases and the J segment 0 bases; nucleotides outside the gene matches: 8. CDR1 and CDR2 (germline): KGHDR, SFDVKD. The CDR3: CATSEGLAASSYNEQFF. CDR3 bases: TGTGCCACCAGTGAGGGGCTAGCGGCGAGCTCCTACAATGAGCAGTTCTTC.

The sample holds a few counts of this clonotype. The chain couples TRBV20-1 to TRBJ2-1; 10 bases align to TRBD2. The CDR3 consists of 16 residues. Germline V gene data show CDR1 as DFQATT and CDR2 as SNEGSKA (reference sequence). Trimming cost V 4 bases and J 7 bases; bases outside gene matches: 13. This CDR3 is CSAKWGASGRLNEQFF. The CDR3 nucleotides are TGCAGTGCTAAATGGGGAGCTAGCGGGAGATTGAATGAGCAGTTCTTC.

The rearrangement uses TRBV5-5 and TRBJ2-1, with D tentatively TRBD2 (6 bases). Germline lookup yields CDR1 SGHKS and CDR2 YYEKEE (reference sequence). The length of the CDR3 is 16 residues. Trimming took 0 bases from V and 5 from J, leaving 15 bases between them. This chain's CDR3 is CASSLEGGATNNEQFF. The CDR3 DNA follows: TGTGCCAGCAGCTTGGAAGGCGGGGCGACGAACAATGAGCAGTTCTTC.

V gene TRBV12-3 or TRBV12-4 combines with J gene TRBJ1-2; TRBD1 matches at 9 bases. Losses at the gene ends were 4 bases for V and 6 bases for J; bases not matched to a gene: 15. The CDR3 runs 17 residues. The CDR3 DNA reads as TGTGCCAGCAGTTACCGGCCGGGACAGGGAATTCGGAATGGCTACACCTTC. This gives the protein CASSYRPGQGIRNGYTF.

V usage is TRBV5-1 and J usage is TRBJ2-6; D is ambiguous. CDR3 size: 16 residues. Germline-derived CDR1 and CDR2 are SGHRS and YFSETQ. V lost 0 bases and J 0 bases, leaving 7 bases between the germline ends. The CDR3 sequence: CASSLASFSGANVLTF. Written as DNA, the CDR3 is TGCGCCAGCAGCTTGGCCAGTTTCTCTGGGGCCAACGTCCTGACTTTC.